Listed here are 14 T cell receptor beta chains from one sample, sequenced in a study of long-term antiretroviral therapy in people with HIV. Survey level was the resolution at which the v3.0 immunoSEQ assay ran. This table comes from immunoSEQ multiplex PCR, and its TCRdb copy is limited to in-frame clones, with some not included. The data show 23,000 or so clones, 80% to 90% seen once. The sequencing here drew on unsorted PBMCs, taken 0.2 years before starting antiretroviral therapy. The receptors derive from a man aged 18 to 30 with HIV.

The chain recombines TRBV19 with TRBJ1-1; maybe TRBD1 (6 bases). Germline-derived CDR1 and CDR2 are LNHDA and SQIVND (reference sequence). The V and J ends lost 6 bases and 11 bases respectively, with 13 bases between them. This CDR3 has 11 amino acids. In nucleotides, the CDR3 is TGTGCCAGTAGCCCAGGGGTCATGGCTTTCTTT. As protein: CASSPGVMAFF.

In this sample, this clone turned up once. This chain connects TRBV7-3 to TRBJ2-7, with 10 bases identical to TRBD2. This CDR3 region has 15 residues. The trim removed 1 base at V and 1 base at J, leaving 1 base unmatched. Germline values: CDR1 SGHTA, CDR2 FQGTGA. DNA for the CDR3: TGTGCCAGCAGCTTAATAGCGGGGGGATCCTACGAGCAGTACTTC. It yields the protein CASSLIAGGSYEQYF.

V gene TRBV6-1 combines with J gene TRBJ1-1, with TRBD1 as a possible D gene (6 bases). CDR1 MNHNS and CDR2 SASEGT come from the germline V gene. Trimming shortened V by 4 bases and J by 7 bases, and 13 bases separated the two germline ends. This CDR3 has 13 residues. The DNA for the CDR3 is TGTGCCAGCAGTGCGGACCCACAGGGTGAAGCTTTCTTT. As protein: CASSADPQGEAFF.

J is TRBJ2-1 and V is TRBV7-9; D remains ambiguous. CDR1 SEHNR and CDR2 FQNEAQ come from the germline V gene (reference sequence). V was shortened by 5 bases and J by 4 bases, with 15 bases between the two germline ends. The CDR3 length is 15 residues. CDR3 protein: CASSASELEYNEQFF. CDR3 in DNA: TGTGCCAGCAGCGCTTCCGAGCTGGAATACAATGAGCAGTTCTTC.

In DNA, the CDR3 is TGTGCCAGCAGTCCCCCTATAGACAGGGATCGAGAGACCCAGTACTTC. Amino acids: CASSPPIDRDRETQYF. This chain links TRBV25-1 with TRBJ2-5, with 7 nucleotides matching TRBD1. The V gene end was trimmed by 5 bases and the J gene end by 4 bases; junction bases not matched to a gene: 13. The CDR3 totals 16 residues. Germline V lookup: CDR1 MGHDK, CDR2 SYGVNS.

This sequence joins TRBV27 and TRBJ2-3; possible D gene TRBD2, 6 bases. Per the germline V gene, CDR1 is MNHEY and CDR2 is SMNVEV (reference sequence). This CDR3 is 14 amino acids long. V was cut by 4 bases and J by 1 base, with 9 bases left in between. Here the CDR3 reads CASSYTGGTDTQYF. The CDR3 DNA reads TGTGCCAGCAGTTACACGGGGGGCACAGATACGCAGTATTTT.

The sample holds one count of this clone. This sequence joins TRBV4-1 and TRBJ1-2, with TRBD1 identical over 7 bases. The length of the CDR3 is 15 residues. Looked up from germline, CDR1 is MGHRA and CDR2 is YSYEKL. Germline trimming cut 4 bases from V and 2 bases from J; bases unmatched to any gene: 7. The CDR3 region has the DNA TGCGCCAGCAGCCTAACGGAACAGGGGAACTATGGCTACACCTTC. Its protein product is CASSLTEQGNYGYTF.

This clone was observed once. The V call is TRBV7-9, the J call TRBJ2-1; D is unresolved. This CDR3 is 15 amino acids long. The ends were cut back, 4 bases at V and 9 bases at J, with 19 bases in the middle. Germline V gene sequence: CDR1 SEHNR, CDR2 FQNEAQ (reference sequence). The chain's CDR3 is CASSYGSGEIGEQFF. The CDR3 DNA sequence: TGTGCCAGCAGCTATGGGTCTGGTGAGATTGGTGAGCAGTTCTTC.

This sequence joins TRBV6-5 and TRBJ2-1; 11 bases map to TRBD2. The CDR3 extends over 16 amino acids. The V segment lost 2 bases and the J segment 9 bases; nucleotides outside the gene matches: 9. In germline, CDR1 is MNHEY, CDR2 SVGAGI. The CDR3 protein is CASSYERVAGGPEQFF. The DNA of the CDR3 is TGTGCCAGCAGTTACGAGAGGGTAGCGGGGGGGCCTGAGCAGTTCTTC.

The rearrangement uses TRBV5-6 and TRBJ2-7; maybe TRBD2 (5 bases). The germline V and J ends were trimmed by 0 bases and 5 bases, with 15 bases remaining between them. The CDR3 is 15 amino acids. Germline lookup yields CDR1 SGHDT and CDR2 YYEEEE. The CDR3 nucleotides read TGTGCCAGCAGCTTGGGAGTCGGACTCCTCAACGAGCAGTACTTC. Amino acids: CASSLGVGLLNEQYF.

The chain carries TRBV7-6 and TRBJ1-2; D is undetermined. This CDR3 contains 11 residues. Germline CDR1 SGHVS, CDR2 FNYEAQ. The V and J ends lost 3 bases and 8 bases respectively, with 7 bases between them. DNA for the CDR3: TGTGCCAGCAGCTTTCAGACCGGCTACACCTTC. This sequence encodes CASSFQTGYTF.

In DNA, the CDR3 is TGTGCCAGCAGCTTAGTGCAGGGACGGGTGCGCGAAAAACTGTTTTTT. Translation gives CASSLVQGRVREKLFF. The V call is TRBV11-2, the J call TRBJ1-4, with TRBD1 as a possible D gene (5 bases). V gave up 1 base and J gave up 8 bases, with 17 bases separating them. The germline V gene has CDR1 SGHAT and CDR2 FQNNGV. The CDR3 has 16 amino acids.

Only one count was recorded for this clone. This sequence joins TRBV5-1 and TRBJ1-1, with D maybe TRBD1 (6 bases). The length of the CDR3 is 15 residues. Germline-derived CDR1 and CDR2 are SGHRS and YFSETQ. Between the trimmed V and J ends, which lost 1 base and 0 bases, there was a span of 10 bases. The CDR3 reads CASSLWGALNTEAFF. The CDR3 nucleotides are TGCGCCAGCAGCTTGTGGGGGGCTTTGAACACTGAAGCTTTCTTT.

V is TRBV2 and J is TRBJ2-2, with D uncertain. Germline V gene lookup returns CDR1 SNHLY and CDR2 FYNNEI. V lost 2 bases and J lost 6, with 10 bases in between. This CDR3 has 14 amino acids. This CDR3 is CASSEIGYPGELFF. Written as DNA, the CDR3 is TGTGCCAGCAGTGAAATTGGGTATCCCGGGGAGCTGTTTTTT.